These T cell receptor beta chains were read from a single sample in a study of shared clonotypes between healthy human individuals. Generated by immunoSEQ multiplex PCR, the TCRdb table keeps only in-frame clones and is missing some. The sample lists roughly 1,000,000 clones, about 80% occurring once. Sequencing was carried out using memory CD4+ T cells from PBMCs. The receptor source for this set is a man aged 18 to 30 in good health. Some clones in this sample may be carry-over from other donors' samples. Both conserved end residues are part of each CDR3. D genes are given only for firm matches. Clone size is given for some rows only: seen once, a few or many times, or a class if the clone is expanded.

v_gene: TRBV28; d_gene: -; j_gene: TRBJ1-3; abundance: -; CDR3aa: CASSFAGEGRVTIYF; CDR3nt: TGTGCCAGCAGTTTCGCGGGGGAAGGTCGCGTCACCATATATTTT
v_gene: TRBV18; d_gene: -; j_gene: TRBJ1-2; abundance: -; CDR3aa: CASSPRTEALGYTF; CDR3nt: TGTGCCAGCTCACCGCGGACAGAAGCCCTTGGCTACACCTTC
v_gene: TRBV7-6; d_gene: TRBD2; j_gene: TRBJ2-7; abundance: -; CDR3aa: CASSSGTSGSQEQYF; CDR3nt: TGTGCCAGCAGCTCTGGGACTAGCGGGAGTCAAGAGCAGTACTTC
v_gene: TRBV7-2; d_gene: TRBD1; j_gene: TRBJ1-5; abundance: -; CDR3aa: CASSYTGDSNQPQHF; CDR3nt: TGTGCCAGCAGTTATACAGGGGATAGCAATCAGCCCCAGCATTTT
v_gene: TRBV5-1; d_gene: -; j_gene: TRBJ2-7; abundance: -; CDR3aa: CASSLGGAQTYEQYF; CDR3nt: TGCGCCAGCAGCTTGGGGGGGGCTCAGACCTACGAGCAGTACTTC
v_gene: TRBV2; d_gene: TRBD2; j_gene: TRBJ2-5; abundance: -; CDR3aa: CASSESLAGGTQYF; CDR3nt: TGTGCCAGCAGTGAATCGCTAGCGGGAGGGACCCAGTACTTC
v_gene: TRBV7-9; d_gene: TRBD1; j_gene: TRBJ1-1; abundance: few; CDR3aa: CASSFSSQGARTEAFF; CDR3nt: TGTGCCAGCAGCTTCTCCTCACAGGGGGCGCGGACTGAAGCTTTCTTT
v_gene: TRBV5-4; d_gene: TRBD2; j_gene: TRBJ2-3; abundance: few; CDR3aa: CASSRPTSGSPDTQYF; CDR3nt: TGTGCCAGCAGCCGCCCTACTAGCGGGAGCCCAGATACGCAGTATTTT
v_gene: TRBV9; d_gene: -; j_gene: TRBJ2-7; abundance: many; CDR3aa: CASSRGSSYEQYF; CDR3nt: TGTGCCAGCAGCCGGGGCAGCTCCTACGAGCAGTACTTC
v_gene: TRBV29-1; d_gene: TRBD2; j_gene: TRBJ2-3; abundance: -; CDR3aa: CSVGLAGGTDTQYF; CDR3nt: TGCAGCGTTGGGCTAGCGGGAGGCACAGATACGCAGTATTTT
v_gene: TRBV7-2; d_gene: -; j_gene: TRBJ2-5; abundance: -; CDR3aa: CASSAIKETQYF; CDR3nt: TGTGCCAGCAGCGCAATAAAAGAGACCCAGTACTTC
v_gene: TRBV30; d_gene: -; j_gene: TRBJ1-4; abundance: few; CDR3aa: CAATGQVGEKLFF; CDR3nt: TGTGCCGCGACGGGCCAGGTCGGGGAAAAACTGTTTTTT
v_gene: TRBV2; d_gene: TRBD1; j_gene: TRBJ1-6; abundance: -; CDR3aa: CASTLTGIRNSPLHF; CDR3nt: TGTGCCAGCACCTTGACAGGGATTAGGAATTCACCCCTCCACTTT
v_gene: TRBV6-5; d_gene: -; j_gene: TRBJ1-5; abundance: -; CDR3aa: CASSYRAGGNQPQHF; CDR3nt: TGTGCCAGCAGTTACAGAGCGGGGGGCAATCAGCCCCAGCATTTT
v_gene: TRBV18; d_gene: -; j_gene: TRBJ2-2; abundance: -; CDR3aa: CASSLSSAGELFF; CDR3nt: TGTGCCAGCTCACTCAGTAGCGCCGGGGAGCTGTTTTTT
v_gene: TRBV27; d_gene: TRBD2; j_gene: TRBJ2-1; abundance: -; CDR3aa: CASSSSRTSGIIPRNEQFF; CDR3nt: TGTGCCAGCAGTTCCTCCAGGACTAGCGGGATTATCCCCCGCAATGAGCAGTTCTTC
v_gene: TRBV5-1; d_gene: TRBD2; j_gene: TRBJ2-1; abundance: -; CDR3aa: CASSYRLAGHNEQFF; CDR3nt: TGCGCCAGCAGCTACCGACTAGCGGGGCACAATGAGCAGTTCTTC
v_gene: TRBV5-1; d_gene: TRBD2; j_gene: TRBJ2-5; abundance: -; CDR3aa: CASSLATGGLETQYF; CDR3nt: TGCGCCAGCAGCTTGGCCACGGGGGGTTTAGAGACCCAGTACTTC
v_gene: TRBV19; d_gene: TRBD1; j_gene: TRBJ1-5; abundance: -; CDR3aa: CASSAPLRDREHLFNQPQHF; CDR3nt: TGTGCCAGTAGTGCCCCGCTCCGGGACAGGGAGCACCTCTTCAATCAGCCCCAGCATTTT
v_gene: TRBV28; d_gene: -; j_gene: TRBJ1-2; abundance: -; CDR3aa: CASSLRGWGYTF; CDR3nt: TGTGCCAGCAGTTTGCGGGGTTGGGGCTACACCTTC
v_gene: TRBV6-6; d_gene: TRBD1; j_gene: TRBJ1-2; abundance: -; CDR3aa: CASRTGQGDYGYTF; CDR3nt: TGTGCCAGCAGGACAGGACAGGGGGACTATGGCTACACCTTC
v_gene: TRBV6-5; d_gene: -; j_gene: TRBJ2-7; abundance: -; CDR3aa: CASSPNTFSYEQYF; CDR3nt: TGTGCCAGCAGTCCCAACACCTTCTCCTACGAGCAGTACTTC
v_gene: TRBV7-9; d_gene: TRBD2; j_gene: TRBJ2-2; abundance: once; CDR3aa: CASSLAREDTGELFF; CDR3nt: TGTGCCAGCAGCTTGGCGCGGGAGGACACCGGGGAGCTGTTTTTT
v_gene: TRBV19; d_gene: -; j_gene: TRBJ2-1; abundance: -; CDR3aa: CASSINLHNEQFF; CDR3nt: TGTGCCAGTAGTATTAACCTACACAATGAGCAGTTCTTC
v_gene: TRBV7-9; d_gene: -; j_gene: TRBJ2-2; abundance: -; CDR3aa: CATSGQIGRELFF; CDR3nt: TGTGCCACCTCGGGACAAATAGGCCGGGAGCTGTTTTTT
v_gene: TRBV19; d_gene: -; j_gene: TRBJ1-2; abundance: -; CDR3aa: CASSLRDLYGYTF; CDR3nt: TGTGCCAGTAGTCTCCGGGACCTCTATGGCTACACCTTC
v_gene: TRBV4-3; d_gene: -; j_gene: TRBJ2-7; abundance: -; CDR3aa: CASSQRSSNQGPSYEQYF; CDR3nt: TGCGCCAGCAGCCAAAGATCTTCGAACCAGGGGCCCTCCTACGAGCAGTACTTC
v_gene: TRBV29-1; d_gene: -; j_gene: TRBJ2-3; abundance: -; CDR3aa: CSVKPYMTDTQYF; CDR3nt: TGCAGCGTTAAACCGTATATGACAGATACGCAGTATTTT
v_gene: TRBV5-6; d_gene: -; j_gene: TRBJ2-2; abundance: once; CDR3aa: CASSLMGAGTPNTGELFF; CDR3nt: TGTGCCAGCAGCTTGATGGGAGCAGGGACACCGAACACCGGGGAGCTGTTTTTT
v_gene: TRBV4-2; d_gene: -; j_gene: TRBJ2-6; abundance: -; CDR3aa: CASSDSSGANVLTF; CDR3nt: TGTGCCAGCAGCGACAGCTCTGGGGCCAACGTCCTGACTTTC
v_gene: TRBV5-1; d_gene: -; j_gene: TRBJ1-1; abundance: -; CDR3aa: CASSVLRGSGTEAFF; CDR3nt: TGCGCCAGCAGCGTCCTGAGGGGAAGTGGCACTGAAGCTTTCTTT
v_gene: TRBV7-3; d_gene: -; j_gene: TRBJ2-1; abundance: -; CDR3aa: CASSSHWGYNEQFF; CDR3nt: TGTGCCAGCAGCTCCCACTGGGGCTACAATGAGCAGTTCTTC
v_gene: TRBV5-1; d_gene: TRBD2; j_gene: TRBJ2-1; abundance: -; CDR3aa: CASSPTGTSGRAGYNEQFF; CDR3nt: TGCGCCAGCAGCCCGACCGGGACTAGCGGGAGGGCCGGCTACAATGAGCAGTTCTTC
v_gene: TRBV28; d_gene: -; j_gene: TRBJ1-2; abundance: -; CDR3aa: CASSRVPGATNYGYTF; CDR3nt: TGTGCCAGCAGTCGCGTTCCGGGGGCAACTAACTATGGCTACACCTTC
v_gene: TRBV7-3; d_gene: -; j_gene: TRBJ1-1; abundance: few; CDR3aa: CASSLKASSMNTEAFF; CDR3nt: TGTGCCAGCAGCTTAAAAGCCAGTAGCATGAACACTGAAGCTTTCTTT
v_gene: TRBV10-3; d_gene: -; j_gene: TRBJ1-2; abundance: few; CDR3aa: CAISEVGGLGYTF; CDR3nt: TGTGCCATCAGTGAGGTGGGCGGTTTAGGCTACACCTTC
v_gene: TRBV2; d_gene: TRBD1; j_gene: TRBJ1-3; abundance: -; CDR3aa: CASSEGGQGLAGNTIYF; CDR3nt: TGTGCCAGCAGTGAAGGGGGACAGGGTTTGGCTGGAAACACCATATATTTT
v_gene: TRBV28; d_gene: TRBD1; j_gene: TRBJ1-5; abundance: -; CDR3aa: CASSFGSGGQPQHF; CDR3nt: TGTGCCAGCAGTTTTGGGTCAGGGGGACAGCCCCAGCATTTT
v_gene: TRBV2; d_gene: -; j_gene: TRBJ2-2; abundance: -; CDR3aa: CASSRDGNTGELFF; CDR3nt: TGTGCCAGCAGTCGGGACGGGAACACCGGGGAGCTGTTTTTT
v_gene: TRBV6-4; d_gene: -; j_gene: TRBJ1-2; abundance: few; CDR3aa: CASRGYDGYTF; CDR3nt: TGTGCCAGCCGCGGATATGACGGCTACACCTTC
v_gene: TRBV7-9; d_gene: -; j_gene: TRBJ2-7; abundance: -; CDR3aa: CASSRLAASYEQYF; CDR3nt: TGTGCCAGCAGCCGCTTGGCGGCGTCCTACGAGCAGTACTTC
v_gene: TRBV7-2; d_gene: TRBD2; j_gene: TRBJ2-5; abundance: -; CDR3aa: CASSLTSGRQETQYF; CDR3nt: TGTGCCAGCAGCTTGACTAGCGGGAGGCAAGAGACCCAGTACTTC
v_gene: TRBV20-1; d_gene: -; j_gene: TRBJ2-3; abundance: -; CDR3aa: CSARGAATQYF; CDR3nt: TGCAGTGCTAGAGGGGCGGCTACGCAGTATTTT
v_gene: TRBV2; d_gene: -; j_gene: TRBJ2-1; abundance: -; CDR3aa: CAIKGRGSYNEQFF; CDR3nt: TGTGCCATCAAGGGGCGCGGCTCCTACAATGAGCAGTTCTTC